The present T cell receptor (beta chain) was sequenced within a study of T cell repertoires in cytomegalovirus infection. MiXCR was run by TCRdb on the reads, yielding one entry per CDR3 protein. The sample yields 300,000 to 450,000 distinct CDR3 sequences, 15% to 20% seen once. V lost 1 base to trimming and J lost 0 bases; unmatched junction nucleotides: 11. The germline V gene encodes CDR1 SNHLY and CDR2 FYNNEI. CDR3 size: 19 residues. This receptor was taken from a human donor in good health (CMV status not recorded). Some clones in this sample may be carry-over from other donors' samples. The rearrangement joins TRBV2 to TRBJ2-3; the match to TRBD2 covers 9 bases. The sequenced sample consisted of PBMCs. The DNA for the CDR3 is TGTGCCAGCAGTGAAGTCCTGCGCGGGAGGGACACTAGCACAGATACGCAGTATTTT. Translating gives CASSEVLRGRDTSTDTQYF.